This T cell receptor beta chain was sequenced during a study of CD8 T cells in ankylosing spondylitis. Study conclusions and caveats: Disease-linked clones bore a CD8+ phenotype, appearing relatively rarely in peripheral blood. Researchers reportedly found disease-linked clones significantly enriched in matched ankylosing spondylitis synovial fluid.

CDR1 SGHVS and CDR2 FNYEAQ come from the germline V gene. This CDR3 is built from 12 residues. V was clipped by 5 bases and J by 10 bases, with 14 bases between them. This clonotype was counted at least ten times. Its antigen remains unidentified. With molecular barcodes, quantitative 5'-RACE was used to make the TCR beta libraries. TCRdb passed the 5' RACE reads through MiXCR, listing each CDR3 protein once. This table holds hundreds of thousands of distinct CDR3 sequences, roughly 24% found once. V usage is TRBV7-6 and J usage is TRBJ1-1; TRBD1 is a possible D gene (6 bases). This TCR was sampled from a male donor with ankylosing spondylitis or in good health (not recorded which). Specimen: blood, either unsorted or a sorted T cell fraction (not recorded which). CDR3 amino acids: CASSPWGGRAFF. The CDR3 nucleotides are TGTGCCAGCAGCCCGTGGGGGGGGCGAGCTTTCTTT.